The table lists the clone carrying this TCR beta chain with a count of one. This sample is part of a study of preoperative IRX-2 immunotherapy in early breast cancer. Described treatment: preoperative locoregional IRX-2 cytokine immunotherapy. The CDR3 sequence is 15 residues long. Germline CDR1 reads SGHNT; CDR2 reads YENEEA. Unmatched junction bases numbered 9, after V lost 3 bases and J lost 8 bases. Sequencing used immunoSEQ multiplex PCR; TCRdb keeps in-frame clones, though not all of them. Here the sample spans tens of thousands of clones, roughly 90% being singletons. The rearrangement joins TRBV11-3 to TRBJ1-1, with 10 bases matching TRBD1. This clonotype originated in a human donor with breast cancer. This specimen was tumor tissue, taken after IRX-2 immunotherapy. CDR3 sequence: CASSFIDRGRPEAFF. For the CDR3, the DNA is TGTGCCAGCAGCTTTATAGACAGGGGGCGACCGGAAGCTTTCTTT.